This is a list of T cell receptor beta chains from one sample in a study of beta chain features in type 1 diabetes. Measured with immunoSEQ multiplex PCR; TCRdb has only the in-frame clones, and not every one. The sample yields about 150,000 clones, around 10% seen once. What was sequenced was central memory CD4+ T cells from blood. These receptors were obtained from a young man in good health. The CDR3 runs from the conserved cysteine through the conserved F or W. The D gene is left open where the match is weak. A row's size may be missing; if present it is once, few, many or a size class.

v_call	clone_size	d_call	j_call	cdr3_nt	cdr3_aa
TRBV28	many	NA	TRBJ2-1	TGTGCCAGCGGGCTGTTGTACAATGAGCAGTTCTTC	CASGLLYNEQFF
TRBV9	NA	NA	TRBJ1-5	TGTGCCAGCAGCGTAGGAGGGCACAATCCCCAGCATTTT	CASSVGGHNPQHF
TRBV5-1	NA	TRBD1	TRBJ1-6	TGCGCCAGCAGCTTGGATGGACAGGGGAATAATTCACCCCTCCACTTT	CASSLDGQGNNSPLHF
TRBV5-1	few	TRBD2	TRBJ2-7	TGCGCCAGCAGCTGGGGAGGGACGGCAAAATCCTACGAGCAGTACTTC	CASSWGGTAKSYEQYF
TRBV7-8	NA	NA	TRBJ2-3	TGTGCCAGCAGCTTATGGAGGGCGGGTTTGGGGTTTGCGCAGTATTTT	CASSLWRAGLGFAQYF
TRBV7-9	NA	NA	TRBJ1-2	TGTGCCAGCAGCTTAAAGGTTGGGGTTAACTATGGCTACACCTTC	CASSLKVGVNYGYTF
TRBV30	few	NA	TRBJ2-7	TGTGCCTGGAGTACCAGGGAAAAGTTCACCTACGAGCAGTACTTC	CAWSTREKFTYEQYF
TRBV6-1	NA	NA	TRBJ1-2	TGTGCCAGCAGTGAAAGTGGGGTAGGAGGCTACACCTTC	CASSESGVGGYTF
TRBV15	NA	TRBD1	TRBJ1-4	TGTGCCACCAGCAGAACCAGGACAGGGGTAGAAAAACTGTTTTTT	CATSRTRTGVEKLFF
TRBV9	NA	NA	TRBJ1-1	TGTGCCAGCAGCGTTACTGAGGGCCTTGAAGCTTTCTTT	CASSVTEGLEAFF
TRBV13	NA	NA	TRBJ2-6	TGTGCCAGCAGCTTACGGGTAGGGGCCAACGTCCTGACTTTC	CASSLRVGANVLTF
TRBV10-3	NA	TRBD1	TRBJ1-1	TGTGCCATCAGTGAGCCCTCCCCCTCGAAAGGGGGCGAAGCTTTCTTT	CAISEPSPSKGGEAFF
TRBV29-1	many	NA	TRBJ1-2	TGCAGCGTTGAAGATTTGCCAGGGAAGGAGTATGGCTACACCTTC	CSVEDLPGKEYGYTF
TRBV25-1	few	NA	TRBJ2-7	TGTGCCAGCAGTGGGAGGACAGGACTAGAGCAGTACTTC	CASSGRTGLEQYF
TRBV23-1	NA	NA	TRBJ2-5	TGCGCCAGCAGGGCGCGGGGTGGAACCCAGTACTTC	CASRARGGTQYF
TRBV4-3	NA	NA	TRBJ1-1	TGCGCCAGCAGCCAAGATGGGTACGGGGCCGGAGCTTTCTTT	CASSQDGYGAGAFF
TRBV29-1	few	NA	TRBJ1-1	TGCAGCGTTGAACCAGGGGTGGGTAACACTGAAGCTTTCTTT	CSVEPGVGNTEAFF
TRBV6-6	few	NA	TRBJ2-2	TGTGCCAGCAGGCGGGACTTTTCGACCGGGGAGCTGTTTTTT	CASRRDFSTGELFF
TRBV9	few	NA	TRBJ2-1	TGTGCCAGCAGCCAAGGGACAAACAATGAGCAGTTCTTC	CASSQGTNNEQFF
TRBV30	NA	TRBD1	TRBJ2-1	TGTGCCTGGACGGGACAGGGGGCCCATGAGCAGTTCTTC	CAWTGQGAHEQFF
TRBV18	many	NA	TRBJ1-4	TGTGCCAGCTCACCCTCCGCACAGGGCACTAATGAAAAACTGTTTTTT	CASSPSAQGTNEKLFF
TRBV30	few	NA	TRBJ1-2	TGTGCCTGGAGTCCTCAGGCCAGGGGTGGCTACACCTTC	CAWSPQARGGYTF
TRBV29-1	NA	NA	TRBJ2-7	TGCAGCGTTGAAGAGGGTGCCTACGAGCAGTACTTC	CSVEEGAYEQYF
TRBV6-5	few	NA	TRBJ1-3	TGTGCCAGCAGTAGGACGGCCAGTTCTGGAAACACCATATATTTT	CASSRTASSGNTIYF
TRBV2	few	TRBD1	TRBJ2-7	TGTGCCAGCAGTGAGTCGAAGGGGGCCCCCTACGAGCAGTACTTC	CASSESKGAPYEQYF
TRBV4-3	NA	NA	TRBJ2-3	TGCGCCAGCAGCCAAGATTCGGCCCCCACAGATACGCAGTATTTT	CASSQDSAPTDTQYF
TRBV5-1	NA	NA	TRBJ1-1	TGCGCCAGCATGGAGGCCCCAGGCACTGAAGCTTTCTTT	CASMEAPGTEAFF
TRBV7-2	few	TRBD2	TRBJ2-5	TGTGCCAGCAGCTTCGGCGGGAGGTCGGAGACCCAGTACTTC	CASSFGGRSETQYF
TRBV9	NA	TRBD2	TRBJ2-7	TGTGCCAGCAGTCAGCGGGAGAGTCCCTACGAGCAGTACTTC	CASSQRESPYEQYF
TRBV5-1	NA	TRBD2	TRBJ2-7	TGCGCCAGCAGCTTAGCGCCTAGCGGATCCTACGAGCAGTACTTC	CASSLAPSGSYEQYF
TRBV30	few	NA	TRBJ1-3	TGTGCCTGTCCGGGAGAGACAGCTGGAAACACCATATATTTT	CACPGETAGNTIYF
TRBV7-2	few	NA	TRBJ2-1	TGTGCCAGCAGCATCGGACCGAACAATGAGCAGTTCTTC	CASSIGPNNEQFF
TRBV5-4	few	TRBD2	TRBJ2-5	TGTGCCAGCAGCTTGGGGGCTAGCGGGGTCGGAGAGACCCAGTACTTC	CASSLGASGVGETQYF
TRBV18	NA	TRBD1	TRBJ2-1	TGTGCCAGCTCACCGGTGAGGGGGCAGAGGAATGAGCAGTTCTTC	CASSPVRGQRNEQFF
TRBV5-1	once	NA	TRBJ2-7	TGCGCCAGCAGCTTGCCTAACTACGAGCAGTACTTC	CASSLPNYEQYF
TRBV6-1	NA	NA	TRBJ2-7	TGTGCCAGCAGTAACGGAGGACAGTACGAGCAGTACTTC	CASSNGGQYEQYF
TRBV9	NA	NA	TRBJ1-2	TGTGCCAGCAGCGCAGATTCCGGCTACACCTTC	CASSADSGYTF
TRBV28	few	NA	TRBJ2-2	TGTGCCAGCAGAACGACGAACACCGGGGAGCTGTTTTTT	CASRTTNTGELFF
TRBV30	many	TRBD1	TRBJ2-7	TGTGCCTGGGGGTTACCGGGGACAGTCTACTACGAGCAGTACTTC	CAWGLPGTVYYEQYF
TRBV6-5	NA	NA	TRBJ1-2	TGTGCCAGCAGTTCCGGGACGCGCTATGGCTACACCTTC	CASSSGTRYGYTF
TRBV5-6	NA	NA	TRBJ1-2	TGTGCCAGCAGCTTGAAGGGCTTGAGGTATGGCTACACCTTC	CASSLKGLRYGYTF
TRBV28	few	TRBD1	TRBJ2-1	TGTGCCAGCAGTTCTCTGGGGACAGTGACCAATGAGCAGTTCTTC	CASSSLGTVTNEQFF
TRBV30	NA	NA	TRBJ1-2	TGTGCCTGGAGTGTAAACGTGGTCGGGGGCTACACCTTC	CAWSVNVVGGYTF
TRBV7-6	NA	TRBD2	TRBJ2-7	TGTGCCAGCAGCTTAAATCGCGGGAGCTTGGGCGAGCAGTACTTC	CASSLNRGSLGEQYF
TRBV7-3	few	NA	TRBJ2-3	TGTGCCAGCAGCCCAGAGGGGTACCGAGATACGCAGTATTTT	CASSPEGYRDTQYF
TRBV14	few	TRBD2	TRBJ2-1	TGTGCCAGCAGCCTCCCACCACTAGCGGGAGGGCCCCGAGAGCAGTTCTTC	CASSLPPLAGGPREQFF
TRBV9	NA	NA	TRBJ1-6	TGTGCCAGCAGCGCTACCCTAGGACGGATCATAGGTTCACCCCTCCACTTT	CASSATLGRIIGSPLHF
TRBV7-9	few	NA	TRBJ1-4	TGTGCCAGCACCTTTAGCGGGGGGCGGCAGGAAAAACTGTTTTTT	CASTFSGGRQEKLFF
TRBV2	many	NA	TRBJ2-4	TGTGCCAGCAGTGAAGTGAACATTCAGTACTTC	CASSEVNIQYF
TRBV6-1	NA	TRBD2	TRBJ2-5	TGTGCCAGCAGTCGGACTAGCGGAGAGACCCAGTACTTC	CASSRTSGETQYF
TRBV5-4	few	NA	TRBJ2-1	TGTGCCAGCAGCCCAAGGGACTCCTACAATGAGCAGTTCTTC	CASSPRDSYNEQFF
TRBV5-1	few	NA	TRBJ2-1	TGCGCCAGCACCCGGGGTAATGAGCAGTTCTTC	CASTRGNEQFF
TRBV2	few	NA	TRBJ2-2	TGTGCCAGCAGTGAAATAAGGGGCACCGGGGAGCTGTTTTTT	CASSEIRGTGELFF
TRBV27	few	TRBD2	TRBJ2-3	TGTGCCAGCAGTCTAGGGAGGGGAGATACGCAGTATTTT	CASSLGRGDTQYF
TRBV18	NA	NA	TRBJ1-2	TGTGCCAGCTCACCCGACAGAAACTATGGCTACACCTTC	CASSPDRNYGYTF
TRBV2	NA	TRBD1	TRBJ2-3	TGTGCCAGCTCGACAGGGGCGACAGATACGCAGTATTTT	CASSTGATDTQYF
TRBV6-5	NA	NA	TRBJ2-6	TGTGCCAGCAGTTACCTCCGGGAGGCCAACGTCCTGACTTTC	CASSYLREANVLTF